Presented here are 5 T cell receptor beta chains from one specimen sequenced in a study of control samples from healthy donors and cancer patients. Generated by immunoSEQ multiplex PCR, the TCRdb table keeps only in-frame clones and is missing some. This table holds some 100,000 clones, roughly 92% found once. Sequenced: blood. Receptors originate from a human donor in good health. The donor label of this sample is uncertain.

This clone was detected only once. This chain connects TRBV12-3 or TRBV12-4 to TRBJ2-7; D call uncertain. Trimming stripped 4 bases from V and 3 bases from J, with 10 bases between. The CDR3 runs 13 residues. CDR3 region: CASSSINSYEQYF. CDR3 bases: TGTGCCAGCAGTTCTATAAACAGCTACGAGCAGTACTTC.

The chain couples TRBV27 to TRBJ2-1; perhaps TRBD1 as D (6 bases). The V gene lost 7 bases and the J gene lost 8 bases, with 18 bases spanning the gap. There are 14 residues in the CDR3. Germline V CDR1 and CDR2: MNHEY, SMNVEV (reference sequence). The CDR3 is CASTQNTGWDEQFF. For the CDR3, the DNA is TGTGCCAGCACCCAAAATACAGGGTGGGATGAGCAGTTCTTC.

This sequence joins TRBV19 and TRBJ2-3, with TRBD2 identical over 7 bases. Germline CDR1 is LNHDA and CDR2 is SQIVND (reference sequence). J lost 5 bases, V lost 3 bases, and 5 bases had no gene match. The CDR3 has 14 amino acids. The CDR3 sequence: CASSIPTSQDTQYF. The CDR3 nucleotides read TGTGCCAGTAGTATCCCGACTAGCCAAGATACGCAGTATTTT.

The chain has TRBV6-1 and TRBJ2-3; TRBD1 matches 11 bases. Germline CDR1 is MNHNS and CDR2 is SASEGT. Trimming at V came to 0 bases and at J to 4 bases, leaving 6 bases not matched to a gene. There are 17 residues in the CDR3. CDR3 in amino acids: CASSEADRGRYSDTQYF. For the CDR3, the DNA is TGTGCCAGCAGTGAAGCGGACAGGGGGCGTTATTCAGATACGCAGTATTTT.

The chain is built from TRBV7-8 and TRBJ2-1; D ambiguous. V was shortened by 1 base and J by 7 bases, with 5 bases between the two germline ends. Germline CDR1 and CDR2: SGHVS and FQNEAQ. The CDR3 runs to 12 residues. CDR3 nucleotides: TGTGCCAGCAGCTTAGATGGGAATGAGCAGTTCTTC. Amino acid sequence: CASSLDGNEQFF.